The rows below give T cell receptor beta chains drawn from one sample of a study of blood T cells in healthy people across ages. TCRdb recomputed calls from the 5' RACE reads with MiXCR, one row per CDR3 protein. The repertoire holds 600,000 to 1,000,000 distinct CDR3 sequences, with 58% as singletons. Sample: blood. Receptors originate from a man aged 25 to 40 in good health. Both conserved end residues are part of each CDR3. D genes are given only for firm matches. Some rows mark clone size as missing; the rest say once, few, many or name a class of expanded clone.

-,TRBV27,TRBJ2-2,TRBD1,CASSPSQGETASELFF,TGTGCCAGCAGTCCTTCACAGGGGGAAACCGCCTCGGAGCTGTTTTTT
-,TRBV14,TRBJ2-2,-,CASSNPTSTGELFF,TGTGCCAGCAGCAACCCGACTAGCACCGGGGAGCTGTTTTTT
-,TRBV6-1,TRBJ2-6,-,CASSPPPKDLSGANVLTF,TGTGCCAGCAGTCCGCCACCAAAGGACCTCTCTGGGGCCAACGTCCTGACTTTC
-,TRBV30,TRBJ2-1,-,CAWSVLPADNEQFF,TGTGCCTGGAGTGTATTACCCGCGGACAATGAGCAGTTCTTC
-,TRBV6-1,TRBJ1-5,-,CASSASYNQPQHF,TGTGCCAGCAGTGCGTCATACAATCAGCCCCAGCATTTT
-,TRBV29-1,TRBJ2-5,-,CSARFLSDQETQYF,TGCAGCGCCCGCTTCCTTTCGGACCAAGAGACCCAGTACTTC
once,TRBV20-1,TRBJ2-7,-,CSTPWTVKSSYEQYF,TGCAGTACCCCCTGGACGGTCAAGTCATCCTACGAGCAGTACTTC
-,TRBV12-3/TRBV12-4,TRBJ1-1,-,CASSFESRGEAFF,TGTGCCAGCAGTTTTGAATCCCGGGGCGAAGCTTTCTTT
-,TRBV24-1,TRBJ1-2,-,CATSDWNAGTGYTF,TGTGCCACCAGTGATTGGAACGCAGGGACGGGCTACACCTTC
-,TRBV20-1,TRBJ2-3,-,CSANTGSADTQYF,TGCAGTGCTAATACGGGGTCGGCAGATACGCAGTATTTT
-,TRBV5-4,TRBJ1-2,-,CASSRTGSPNYGYTF,TGTGCCAGCAGCCGAACAGGGTCCCCTAACTATGGCTACACCTTC
-,TRBV4-2,TRBJ2-3,TRBD2,CASSQLSGGSTDTQYF,TGTGCCAGCAGCCAACTGTCCGGCGGGAGTACAGATACGCAGTATTTT
-,TRBV27,TRBJ2-7,-,CASFRGTDTYEQYF,TGTGCCAGCTTCAGGGGGACTGACACCTACGAGCAGTACTTC
-,TRBV3-1,TRBJ2-1,-,CASSPDTGSPYNEQFF,TGTGCCAGCAGCCCAGACACAGGGTCCCCTTACAATGAGCAGTTCTTC
-,TRBV2,TRBJ2-1,TRBD1,CASSMGQYEQFF,TGTGCCAGCAGCATGGGACAGTATGAGCAGTTCTTC
-,TRBV9,TRBJ2-7,-,CASSVGSPPYNEQYF,TGTGCCAGCAGCGTAGGGAGTCCACCTTACAATGAGCAGTACTTC
-,TRBV5-8,TRBJ2-3,-,CASSLVASPDTQYF,TGTGCCAGCAGCTTGGTGGCTTCCCCAGATACGCAGTATTTT
-,TRBV20-1,TRBJ2-7,-,CSGQSSGRVEGPYEQYF,TGCAGTGGGCAATCTAGTGGGCGGGTGGAGGGTCCCTACGAGCAGTACTTC